These T cell receptor beta chains were read from a single sample in a study of T cells in tuberculosis. Assay: immunoSEQ multiplex PCR; the TCRdb copy retains only in-frame clones and omits some. The table records some 90,000 clones, approximately 91% of them present only once. The sample consisted of CD1b-GMM tetramer-negative cells sorted from PBMCs. The receptors here all came from an adult woman with latent tuberculosis. Each CDR3 is given with its conserved first and last residue. The D gene is left open where the match is weak. Size is omitted from some rows. Given values are once, few, many or a class for expanded clones.

j_call clone_size cdr3_length v_call d_call cdr3_aa cdr3_nt
TRBJ2-1 . 15 TRBV4-1 TRBD1 CASSQGTGVYNEQFF TGCGCCAGCAGCCAAGGGACAGGGGTCTACAATGAGCAGTTCTTC
TRBJ2-2 . 15 TRBV2 TRBD1 CASRLDRGISGELFF TGTGCCAGCAGACTGGACAGGGGGATCTCCGGGGAGCTGTTTTTT
TRBJ2-7 . 15 TRBV7-9 TRBD1 CASSHRQGPLYEQYF TGTGCCAGCAGCCACCGACAGGGCCCACTTTACGAGCAGTACTTC
TRBJ2-2 . 14 TRBV29-1 . CSATRGLNTGELFF TGCAGCGCTACCCGCGGGCTGAACACCGGGGAGCTGTTTTTT
TRBJ1-5 once 15 TRBV6-1 . CASSEGRAAGGTQHF TGTGCCAGCAGTGAGGGTCGGGCTGCGGGGGGGACCCAGCATTTT
TRBJ1-5 . 15 TRBV6-1 TRBD1 CASRGTAGGNQPQHF TGTGCCAGCAGGGGGACAGCGGGGGGCAATCAGCCCCAGCATTTT
TRBJ2-3 . 18 TRBV4-3 TRBD2 CASSQQGQRGGLTDTQYF TGCGCCAGCAGCCAACAGGGCCAGCGGGGGGGATTAACAGATACGCAGTATTTT
TRBJ2-3 . 16 TRBV7-2 TRBD2 CASSLGPAGGTDTQYF TGTGCCAGCAGCTTAGGGCCAGCGGGGGGCACAGATACGCAGTATTTT
TRBJ1-1 once 13 TRBV2 . CASSTGLNTEAFF TGTGCCAGCAGTACCGGGTTGAACACTGAAGCTTTCTTT
TRBJ1-5 few 13 TRBV19 . CASSQQVGQPQHF TGTGCCAGTAGTCAGCAGGTGGGTCAGCCCCAGCATTTT
TRBJ2-7 . 13 TRBV18 . CASSLDRLYEQYF TGTGCCAGCTCCCTCGACAGGCTCTACGAGCAGTACTTC
TRBJ2-5 . 15 TRBV6-1 TRBD1 CASSENRGRQETQYF TGTGCCAGCAGTGAAAACAGGGGAAGGCAAGAGACCCAGTACTTC
TRBJ2-1 . 12 TRBV7-2 TRBD1 CASSSGQDEQFF TGTGCCAGCAGCTCCGGACAGGATGAGCAGTTCTTC
TRBJ1-1 . 15 TRBV19 . CASSMVAHPDTEAFF TGTGCCAGTAGTATGGTCGCCCACCCAGACACTGAAGCTTTCTTT
TRBJ1-3 once 16 TRBV28 . CASKPWGVNSGNTIYF TGTGCCAGCAAACCCTGGGGAGTAAACTCTGGAAACACCATATATTTT
TRBJ2-1 . 11 TRBV30 . CAWSSKGSSIF TGTGCCTGGAGCAGCAAGGGGTCCTCAATCTTC
TRBJ1-2 . 14 TRBV5-6 TRBD1 CASSFLDRDYGYTF TGTGCCAGCAGCTTTCTGGACAGGGACTATGGCTACACCTTC
TRBJ2-3 . 15 TRBV5-1 TRBD2 CASSDKRGNTDTQYF TGCGCCAGCAGCGACAAGCGGGGGAACACAGATACGCAGTATTTT
TRBJ1-2 . 14 TRBV19 TRBD1 CASSMGQGNYGYTF TGTGCCAGTAGTATGGGACAGGGGAACTATGGCTACACCTTC
TRBJ1-1 . 13 TRBV6-4 . CASSDVGKGEAFF TGTGCCAGCAGTGACGTGGGTAAGGGGGAAGCTTTCTTT
TRBJ2-2 . 15 TRBV9 . CASSLHSPATGELFF TGTGCCAGCAGCCTCCACAGCCCAGCCACCGGGGAGCTGTTTTTT
TRBJ1-2 . 19 TRBV14 TRBD1 CASSPFPGQGDSGNYGYTF TGTGCCAGCAGCCCTTTTCCGGGACAGGGGGACTCGGGGAACTATGGCTACACCTTC
TRBJ2-3 once 15 TRBV7-2 . CASTQVLQPTDTQYF TGTGCCAGCACTCAGGTCCTACAACCCACAGATACGCAGTATTTT
TRBJ2-4 . 16 TRBV27 . CASSPLGATLENIQYF TGTGCCAGCAGCCCTCTGGGGGCGACATTGGAAAACATTCAGTACTTC
TRBJ1-3 . 18 TRBV9 . CASSVQDSPYRSGNTIYF TGTGCCAGCAGCGTACAAGACAGCCCATACCGCTCTGGAAACACCATATATTTT
TRBJ1-2 . 13 TRBV6-5 . CASSYGPAGGYTF TGTGCCAGCAGTTACGGCCCGGCGGGCGGCTACACCTTC
TRBJ2-5 . 12 TRBV6-1 . CAGGRAGETQYF TGTGCCGGGGGCAGGGCCGGAGAGACCCAGTACTTC
TRBJ2-7 . 14 TRBV11-2 . CASSLGVSSYEQYF TGTGCCAGCAGCTTAGGAGTTAGCTCCTACGAGCAGTACTTC
TRBJ2-3 . 15 TRBV28 . CASSFGQGGTDTQYF TGTGCCAGCAGTTTCGGGCAGGGCGGCACAGATACGCAGTATTTT
TRBJ2-5 . 13 TRBV2 . CATRRLQGETQYF TGTGCCACTCGAAGGTTACAGGGAGAGACCCAGTACTTC
TRBJ2-5 . 16 TRBV5-8 . CASSPLGQGTGETQYF TGTGCCAGCAGCCCTTTGGGGCAGGGGACGGGGGAGACCCAGTACTTC
TRBJ2-1 . 15 TRBV19 TRBD1 CASSVGQAVMGEQFF TGTGCCAGTAGTGTCGGACAGGCAGTGATGGGTGAGCAGTTCTTC
TRBJ1-4 . 14 TRBV6-1 . CASSEVRLREKLFF TGTGCCAGCAGTGAAGTGAGGTTACGCGAAAAACTGTTTTTT
TRBJ1-6 . 15 TRBV5-1 . CASNVEGLGNSPLHF TGCGCCAGCAACGTGGAGGGACTGGGTAATTCACCCCTCCACTTT
TRBJ1-1 . 15 TRBV10-3 . CATKLQGGMNTEAFF TGTGCCACCAAGTTACAGGGTGGGATGAACACTGAAGCTTTCTTT
TRBJ2-5 . 18 TRBV5-1 TRBD1 CASSFRGSKDRVKETQYF TGCGCCAGCAGCTTCCGGGGCTCGAAAGACAGGGTTAAAGAGACCCAGTACTTC
TRBJ2-3 . 13 TRBV5-4 . CASSLHGSDTQYF TGTGCCAGCAGCTTGCACGGTTCAGATACGCAGTATTTT
TRBJ2-5 . 15 TRBV10-2 TRBD2 CASRDGTSPRETQYF TGCGCCAGCAGAGACGGGACTAGCCCTCGAGAGACCCAGTACTTC
TRBJ2-7 . 14 TRBV5-1 TRBD1 CASSSDRGRGEQYF TGCGCCAGCAGCTCGGACAGGGGGAGAGGGGAGCAGTACTTC